The 28 T cell receptor beta chains below come from one sample, sequenced in a study of blood T cell repertoires in COVID-19. Using immunoSEQ multiplex PCR, the repertoire was profiled, and TCRdb retains in-frame clones only, with some absent. Of under 150,000 clones detected, roughly 84% appear once; the ten largest clones hold 1.1% to 1.5%. The sequenced material came from peripheral blood. The receptors stem from a man aged 60-69 years with acute or convalescent COVID-19.

The chain links TRBV7-9 to TRBJ1-2; 7 positions match TRBD1. J lost 3 bases, V lost 3 bases, and 4 bases had no gene match. The CDR3 has 14 residues. Germline V gene lookup returns CDR1 SEHNR and CDR2 FQNEAQ (reference sequence). The CDR3 here is CASSLVGTDYGYTF. DNA of the CDR3: TGTGCCAGCAGCTTGGTCGGGACAGACTATGGCTACACCTTC.

The V and J genes are TRBV3-1 (or the pseudogene TRBV3-2) and TRBJ2-4; tentatively, D is TRBD1 (6 bases). There are 17 residues in the CDR3. Per the germline V gene, CDR1 is LGHDT and CDR2 is YNNKEL (reference sequence). Trimming stripped 2 bases from V and 0 bases from J, with 14 bases between. CDR3 nucleotide sequence: TGTGCCAGCAGCCAACGACAGGCAAACCTAGCCAAAAACATTCAGTACTTC. This gives the protein CASSQRQANLAKNIQYF.

The genes are TRBV14 and TRBJ1-2; D might be TRBD1 (5 bases). Trimming stripped 0 bases from V and 7 bases from J, with 15 bases between. Germline V gene data show CDR1 as SGHDN and CDR2 as FVKESK. CDR3 length: 15 residues. The CDR3 DNA follows: TGTGCCAGCAGCCAAGATATCAGGGTGATTGGTGGCTACACCTTC. This encodes CASSQDIRVIGGYTF.

This clone was detected only a few times. The chain combines TRBV6-5 with TRBJ1-6, with D hard to call. CDR3 length equals 15 residues. Germline assignment: CDR1 MNHEY and CDR2 SVGAGI. Between the trimmed V and J ends, which lost 2 bases and 7 bases, there was a span of 12 bases. CDR3 DNA sequence: TGTGCCAGCAGTTACCTTGCAGGCGGGAATTCACCCCTCCACTTT. This codes for CASSYLAGGNSPLHF.

V and J are TRBV10-3 and TRBJ1-2, with D possibly being TRBD1 (5 bases). The CDR3 covers 14 residues. Trimming removed 2 bases from V and 8 bases from J, with 15 bases in between. Germline V gene sequence: CDR1 ENHRY, CDR2 SYGVKD. The CDR3 region is CAISESTGQEGYTF. Written as DNA, the CDR3 is TGTGCCATCAGTGAGAGCACAGGCCAAGAGGGCTACACCTTC.

This chain joins TRBV27 and TRBJ2-1; TRBD1 aligns across 8 bases. Germline lookup yields CDR1 MNHEY and CDR2 SMNVEV (reference sequence). The V and J ends lost 5 bases and 4 bases, in that order; junction bases with no gene match: 4. The CDR3 consists of 14 residues. CDR3 sequence (DNA): TGTGCCAGCAGTCCGGGACAGGCTTACAATGAGCAGTTCTTC. It codes for CASSPGQAYNEQFF.

The chain recombines TRBV5-8 with TRBJ2-6, with D tentatively TRBD2 (6 bases). The CDR3 totals 16 residues. The V end lost 2 bases, the J end lost 1 base, and 10 bases lay between the germline ends. CDR1 and CDR2 from the germline V gene are SGHTS and YDEGEE. Here the CDR3 reads CASSLHGRSGANVLTF. CDR3 nucleotide sequence: TGTGCCAGCAGCTTACACGGGAGATCTGGGGCCAACGTCCTGACTTTC.

This chain uses TRBV5-1 with TRBJ1-2, with 8 bases that match TRBD1. The CDR3 extends over 14 amino acids. Germline V gene lookup returns CDR1 SGHRS and CDR2 YFSETQ. V was pared by 5 bases and J by 4 bases, with 7 bases of the junction left unmatched. The chain's CDR3 is CASSLLQGVYGYTF. The CDR3 DNA sequence: TGCGCCAGCAGTCTTTTACAGGGGGTCTATGGCTACACCTTC.

The rearrangement joins TRBV5-1 to TRBJ1-2; TRBD1 is a possible D gene (6 bases). The CDR3 extends over 13 amino acids. CDR1 and CDR2 from the germline V gene are SGHRS and YFSETQ. V lost 5 bases to trimming and J lost 6 bases, with 14 bases between them. The DNA of the CDR3 is TGCGCCAGCAGTTCCGGGACAACCCATGGCTACACCTTC. Translated: CASSSGTTHGYTF.

A word on this clone: The junction does not match germline at one end; this may be a read error. The chain recombines TRBV20-1 with TRBJ1-4, with D possibly being TRBD1 (5 bases). Per the germline V gene, CDR1 is DFQATT and CDR2 is SNEGSKA (reference sequence). CDR3 length equals 11 residues. This CDR3 reads CGTATNEKLFF. CDR3 nucleotide sequence: TGTGGGACTGCAACTAATGAAAAACTGTTTTTT.

The chain is built from TRBV6-5 and TRBJ2-1; 9 positions agree with TRBD2. Trimming cost V 0 bases and J 5 bases; bases outside gene matches: 5. CDR1 is MNHEY and CDR2 is SVGAGI in the germline V gene. This CDR3 has 16 residues. The CDR3 DNA reads TGTGCCAGCAGTTACTCCGGGACTAGCATGAACAATGAGCAGTTCTTC. Protein: CASSYSGTSMNNEQFF.

The chain combines TRBV24-1 with TRBJ2-7, with 8 bases fitting TRBD1. Germline values: CDR1 KGHDR, CDR2 SFDVKD. V lost 3 bases, J lost 5 bases, and 11 bases stayed unmatched. CDR3 length: 16 amino acids. CDR3 sequence reads: CATSDPRTGFADEQYF. DNA for the CDR3: TGTGCCACCAGTGATCCCCGGACAGGGTTTGCGGACGAGCAGTACTTC.

This chain uses TRBV7-9 with TRBJ2-1; 9 positions agree with TRBD2. CDR1 and CDR2 (germline): SEHNR, FQNEAQ (reference sequence). J was trimmed by 4 bases and V by 1 base; bases with no gene match: 5. The CDR3 totals 16 residues. As DNA, the CDR3 is TGTGCCAGCAGCTTAGACGGGACTAGCTGGTACAATGAGCAGTTCTTC. Protein: CASSLDGTSWYNEQFF. The complete variable domain, with remaining parts taken from reference TRBV7-9 and TRBJ2-1, reads DTGVSQNPRHKITKRGQNVTFRCDPISEHNRLYWYRQTLGQGPEFLTYFQNEAQLEKSRLLSDRFSAERPKGSFSTLEIQRTEQGDSAMYLCASSLDGTSWYNEQFFGPGTRLTVL.

V and J are TRBV6-5 and TRBJ2-7; the match to TRBD2 covers 7 bases. Germline lookup yields CDR1 MNHEY and CDR2 SVGAGI. The CDR3 spans 15 residues. Trimming at V came to 5 bases and at J to 2 bases, leaving 9 bases not matched to a gene. The CDR3 nucleotides are TGTGCCAGCAGTCCCTCCTTTGCGGGAGCCTACGAGCAGTACTTC. Protein sequence: CASSPSFAGAYEQYF.

This clone was seen a single time. This chain links TRBV19 with TRBJ2-7, with D possibly matching TRBD1 (6 bases). Germline V gene lookup returns CDR1 LNHDA and CDR2 SQIVND (reference sequence). The CDR3 extends over 14 amino acids. V lost 3 bases to trimming and J lost 5 bases, with 14 bases between them. As DNA, the CDR3 is TGTGCCAGTAGTATCGTGGCAGGGGTCGACGAGCAGTACTTC. It encodes CASSIVAGVDEQYF.

The chain joins TRBV5-4 to TRBJ2-5; 9 bases are shared with TRBD1. The CDR3 length is 14 residues. In germline, CDR1 is SGHNT, CDR2 YYREEE (reference sequence). The trim removed 3 bases at V and 5 bases at J, leaving 5 bases unmatched. In DNA, the CDR3 is TGTGCCAGCAGCTCGGGACAGGGATGGGAGACCCAGTACTTC. Encoded protein: CASSSGQGWETQYF. The full variable domain, in which reference TRBV5-4 and TRBJ2-5 provide the parts outside the CDR3, is ETGVTQSPTHLIKTRGQQVTLRCSSQSGHNTVSWYQQALGQGPQFIFQYYREEENGRGNFPPRFSGLQFPNYSSELNVNALELDDSALYLCASSSGQGWETQYFGPGTRLLVL.

The J gene is TRBJ2-1, the V gene TRBV30; 12 nucleotides match TRBD2. CDR3 length: 15 amino acids. Germline V gives CDR1 GTSNPN, CDR2 SVGIG (reference sequence). Unmatched junction bases numbered 2, after V lost 2 bases and J lost 3 bases. CDR3 region: CAWSRLAGVYNEQFF. In DNA, the CDR3 is TGTGCCTGGAGTAGACTAGCGGGAGTCTACAATGAGCAGTTCTTC.

This clone is a singleton in its sample. The chain links TRBV9 to TRBJ2-1, with TRBD2 identical over 9 bases. Germline V gives CDR1 SGDLS, CDR2 YYNGEE. CDR3 size: 15 residues. V gave up 1 base and J gave up 8 bases; unmatched junction bases: 7. CDR3 loop: CASSVFSGGGYEQFF. In DNA, the CDR3 is TGTGCCAGCAGCGTATTTAGCGGGGGTGGGTATGAGCAGTTCTTC.

The chain joins TRBV5-1 to TRBJ1-6; D might be TRBD1 (5 bases). The CDR3 runs to 14 residues. The V and J ends lost 7 bases and 8 bases respectively, with 16 bases between them. The germline gives CDR1 SGHRS, CDR2 YFSETQ. The chain's CDR3 is CASSRVEADSPLHF. In nucleotides, the CDR3 is TGCGCCAGCTCCAGGGTAGAGGCCGATTCACCCCTCCACTTT.

V gene TRBV11-2 combines with J gene TRBJ1-4; TRBD1 matches 8 bases. The V gene end was trimmed by 5 bases and the J gene end by 5 bases; junction bases not matched to a gene: 7. Germline V gives CDR1 SGHAT, CDR2 FQNNGV. This CDR3 comprises 15 residues. DNA for the CDR3: TGTGCCAGCAGCCTAAAGGACAGGGCCAATGAAAAACTGTTTTTT. This gives the protein CASSLKDRANEKLFF.

The chain recombines TRBV5-1 with TRBJ2-2; perhaps TRBD2 as D (6 bases). The CDR3 is 16 residues long. Germline CDR1 and CDR2: SGHRS and YFSETQ. V was cut by 7 bases and J by 2 bases, with 18 bases left in between. The CDR3 spells CASAYPNGGNTGELFF. The CDR3 DNA reads as TGCGCCAGCGCGTACCCAAACGGGGGTAACACCGGGGAGCTGTTTTTT.

Turning to this clone: The same CDR3 is also encoded by other DNA sequences in this sample. The chain links TRBV5-1 to TRBJ2-5, with TRBD2 matching over 9 bases. V lost 4 bases and J lost 2; bases outside the gene matches: 9. Germline V gene lookup returns CDR1 SGHRS and CDR2 YFSETQ. The CDR3 runs 16 residues. In nucleotides, the CDR3 is TGCGCCAGCAGCCTCAGACTAGCGGAGACTCAAGAGACCCAGTACTTC. It translates to CASSLRLAETQETQYF.

The rearrangement uses TRBV6-1 and TRBJ2-1; D possibly corresponds to TRBD2 (5 bases). The CDR3 totals 11 residues. Germline V gene lookup returns CDR1 MNHNS and CDR2 SASEGT. Between the trimmed V and J ends, which lost 2 bases and 12 bases, there was a span of 8 bases. DNA of the CDR3: TGTGCCAGCAGTGAACCCGCGGGGCAGTTCTTC. Translated: CASSEPAGQFF.

The chain combines TRBV5-1 with TRBJ2-1, with a possible D match to TRBD1 (6 bases). The CDR3 sequence is 15 residues long. Germline CDR1 reads SGHRS; CDR2 reads YFSETQ. V dropped 4 bases and J dropped 5 bases, with 16 bases sitting between them. This CDR3 is CASSPHDGQNNEQFF. CDR3 nucleotides: TGCGCCAGCAGCCCGCACGATGGACAGAACAATGAGCAGTTCTTC.

V is TRBV19 and J is TRBJ2-7; D may be TRBD2 (6 bases). There are 14 residues in the CDR3. Germline CDR1 LNHDA, CDR2 SQIVND (reference sequence). V lost 1 base to trimming and J lost 1 base, with 8 bases between them. CDR3 residues: CASSIAGVSYEQYF. The CDR3 nucleotides are TGTGCCAGTAGTATAGCGGGGGTGTCCTACGAGCAGTACTTC.

This clone is a singleton in its sample. This chain uses TRBV4-2 with TRBJ2-5, with D perhaps matching TRBD2 (6 bases). Trimming took off 1 base at V and 4 bases at J, with 13 bases between the two ends. The CDR3 is 15 residues long. Looked up from germline, CDR1 is LGHNA and CDR2 is YNFKEQ. CDR3 residues: CASSQAPWRAETQYF. The CDR3 DNA reads as TGTGCCAGCAGCCAAGCCCCTTGGAGGGCAGAGACCCAGTACTTC.

V usage is TRBV5-6 and J usage is TRBJ2-7; tentatively, D is TRBD1 (5 bases). The V end was cut by 2 bases, the J end by 6 bases, with 6 bases between. CDR1 and CDR2 (germline): SGHDT, YYEEEE. The CDR3 totals 11 residues. The CDR3 loop reads CASSLGAEQYF. In nucleotides, the CDR3 is TGTGCCAGCAGCTTAGGGGCCGAGCAGTACTTC.

In this sample, this clone turned up once. The J gene is TRBJ2-3, the V gene TRBV24-1; the D gene is possibly TRBD1 (5 bases). Germline V gene lookup returns CDR1 KGHDR and CDR2 SFDVKD. Trimming left V 4 bases short and J 0 bases short, with 13 bases between. This CDR3 has 16 residues. This CDR3 reads CATSDSVQGSTDTQYF. In DNA form, the CDR3 reads TGTGCCACCAGTGACAGCGTCCAGGGAAGCACAGATACGCAGTATTTT.